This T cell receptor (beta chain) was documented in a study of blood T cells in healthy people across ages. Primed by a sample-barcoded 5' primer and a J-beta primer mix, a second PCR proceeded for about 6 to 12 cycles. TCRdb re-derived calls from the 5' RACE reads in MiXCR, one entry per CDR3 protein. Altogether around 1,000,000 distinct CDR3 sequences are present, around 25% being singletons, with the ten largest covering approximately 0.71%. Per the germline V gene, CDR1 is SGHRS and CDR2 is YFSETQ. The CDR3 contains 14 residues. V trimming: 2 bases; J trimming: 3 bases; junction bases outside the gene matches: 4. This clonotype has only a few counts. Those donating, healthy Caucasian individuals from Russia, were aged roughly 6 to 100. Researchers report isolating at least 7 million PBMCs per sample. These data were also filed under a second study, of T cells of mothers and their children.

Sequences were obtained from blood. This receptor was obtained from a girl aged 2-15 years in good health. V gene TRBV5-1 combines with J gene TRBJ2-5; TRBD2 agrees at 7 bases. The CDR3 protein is CASSLLLAEETQYF. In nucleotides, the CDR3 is TGCGCCAGCAGCTTATTGCTAGCGGAAGAGACCCAGTACTTC.